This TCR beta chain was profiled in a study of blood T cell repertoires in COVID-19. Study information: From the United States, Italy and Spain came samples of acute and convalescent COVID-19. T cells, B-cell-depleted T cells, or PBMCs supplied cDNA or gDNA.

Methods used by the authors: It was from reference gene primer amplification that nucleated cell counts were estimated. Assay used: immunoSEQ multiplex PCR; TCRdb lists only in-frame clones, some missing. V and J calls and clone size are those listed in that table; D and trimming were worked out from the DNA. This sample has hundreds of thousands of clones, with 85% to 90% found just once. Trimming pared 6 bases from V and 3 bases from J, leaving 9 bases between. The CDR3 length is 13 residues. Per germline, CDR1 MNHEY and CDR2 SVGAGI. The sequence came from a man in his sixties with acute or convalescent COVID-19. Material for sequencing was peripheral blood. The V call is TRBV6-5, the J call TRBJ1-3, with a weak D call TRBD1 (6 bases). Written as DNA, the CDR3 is TGTGCCAGCAGGGGGGGGCTTGGAAACACCATATATTTT. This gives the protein CASRGGLGNTIYF.